This T cell receptor beta chain came from a study of shared clonotypes between healthy human individuals. Each subset's genomic DNA was shared equally among a number of immunoSEQ plates. Clones were read by immunoSEQ multiplex PCR, and TCRdb kept only the in-frame ones, dropping some. The sample has around 440,000 clones, roughly three quarters seen once. In regard to this clone: One base separates it from a far larger clone, so it is likely a read error.

In germline, CDR1 is MNHEY, CDR2 SMNVEV (reference sequence). The CDR3 spans 15 residues. Trimming cost V 5 bases and J 6 bases, with 18 bases left between them. Only Caucasian adults living in Nashville, Tennessee served as donors. The sequencing sample was made of PBMCs. This clonotype originated in a woman aged 40 to 50 in good health. Some clones in this sample may be carry-over from other donors' samples. This chain joins TRBV27 and TRBJ2-3; the D gene could be TRBD1 or TRBD2 (5 bases each). The CDR3 region is CASSLGTQYADTQYF. Written as DNA, the CDR3 is TGTGCCAGCAGTCTCGGGACCCAGTACGCGGATACGCAGTATTTT.